The 22 T cell receptor beta chains below come from one sample, sequenced in a study of T cells of healthy individuals. TCRdb re-derived calls from the 5' RACE reads in MiXCR, one entry per CDR3 protein. The table records about 96,000 distinct CDR3 sequences, under 20% of them present only once. The receptors stem from a human donor in good health.

The chain has TRBV6-5 and TRBJ2-3, with D possibly being TRBD2 (5 bases). The germline V and J ends were trimmed by 5 bases and 6 bases, with 12 bases remaining between them. In germline, CDR1 is MNHEY, CDR2 SVGAGI. The CDR3 loop spans 13 amino acids. CDR3 sequence: CASSTLGGDTQYF. As DNA, the CDR3 is TGTGCCAGCAGTACGCTCGGCGGGGATACGCAGTATTTT.

This clonotype has only a few counts. The gene calls are TRBV20-1 and TRBJ2-5; 8 bases align to TRBD2. Per germline, CDR1 DFQATT and CDR2 SNEGSKA (reference sequence). The CDR3 sequence is 12 residues long. Trimming took 6 bases from V and 5 from J; bases not matched to a gene: 5. The DNA of the CDR3 is TGCAGTGCACGGGAGGGCTCGGAGACCCAGTACTTC. Protein product: CSAREGSETQYF.

This chain joins TRBV12-3 or TRBV12-4 and TRBJ1-6, with TRBD1 matching 7 bases. This CDR3 is 14 amino acids long. Unmatched junction bases numbered 4, after V lost 5 bases and J lost 6 bases. DNA of the CDR3: TGTGCCAGCAGTCCCCGGGACAGTAATTCACCCCTCCACTTT. Amino acid sequence: CASSPRDSNSPLHF.

This chain uses TRBV20-1 with TRBJ1-1, with D possibly TRBD1 on 5 matching bases. Trimming shortened V by 5 bases and J by 5 bases, and 12 bases separated the two germline ends. Germline CDR1 and CDR2: DFQATT and SNEGSKA (reference sequence). This CDR3 is 12 amino acids long. The CDR3, as DNA: TGCAGTGCTCTCTTGGGGGAGACTGAAGCTTTCTTT. The encoded protein is CSALLGETEAFF.

This clonotype was detected a few times. The chain combines TRBV28 with TRBJ2-3, with TRBD2 identical over 9 bases. Germline assignment: CDR1 MDHEN and CDR2 SYDVKM. J was trimmed by 13 bases and V by 6 bases; bases with no gene match: 8. The CDR3 sequence is 12 residues long. CDR3 protein: CASSDTGTSKYF. The CDR3 coding sequence is TGTGCCAGCAGCGATACCGGGACTAGCAAGTATTTT.

V gene TRBV12-3 or TRBV12-4 combines with J gene TRBJ2-1; D is unresolved. V was clipped by 7 bases and J by 9 bases, with 19 bases between them. This CDR3 contains 14 residues. CDR3 loop: CASTLSADLGEQFF. The CDR3 coding sequence is TGTGCCAGCACCTTATCCGCGGACCTGGGTGAGCAGTTCTTC.

The rearrangement links TRBV6-1 to TRBJ2-1, with D maybe TRBD1 (5 bases). V lost 1 base and J lost 6, with 7 bases in between. Germline-derived CDR1 and CDR2 are MNHNS and SASEGT. The CDR3 extends over 13 amino acids. The CDR3 protein is CASSEEGVNEQFF. The CDR3 bases are TGTGCCAGCAGTGAAGAAGGGGTCAATGAGCAGTTCTTC.

V and J are TRBV10-3 and TRBJ2-7; 8 bases agree with TRBD1. CDR1 and CDR2 from the germline V gene are ENHRY and SYGVKD. This CDR3 has 14 amino acids. The V gene end was trimmed by 7 bases and the J gene end by 5 bases; junction bases not matched to a gene: 10. This CDR3 reads CAIKDDRGWDEQYF. In nucleotides, the CDR3 is TGTGCCATCAAAGACGACAGGGGCTGGGACGAGCAGTACTTC.

In this sample, this clonotype turned up a few times. J is TRBJ2-3 and V is TRBV7-2; 7 positions agree with TRBD2. CDR3 length equals 15 residues. Germline V lookup: CDR1 SGHTA, CDR2 FQGNSA. V trimming: 5 bases; J trimming: 1 base; junction bases outside the gene matches: 6. CDR3 in DNA: TGTGCCAGCAGCCTAGGGACTATACGCACAGATACGCAGTATTTT. This gives the protein CASSLGTIRTDTQYF.

This clonotype was counted only a few times. The chain links TRBV4-3 to TRBJ2-2, with 11 bases lining up with TRBD2. The CDR3 sequence is 16 residues long. V was pared by 1 base and J by 7 bases, with 5 bases of the junction left unmatched. Germline V CDR1 and CDR2: LGHNA, YSLEER. The CDR3 reads CASSQATSGSIGELFF. The CDR3 coding sequence is TGCGCCAGCAGCCAAGCTACTAGCGGGAGTATCGGGGAGCTGTTTTTT.

This clonotype has a handful of counts. The gene calls are TRBV6-1 and TRBJ1-4, with D uncertain. The CDR3 covers 16 residues. Per germline, CDR1 MNHNS and CDR2 SASEGT. V dropped 0 bases and J dropped 2 bases, with 10 bases sitting between them. DNA of the CDR3: TGTGCCAGCAGTGAAGCGCACGGCCGGACTAATGAAAAACTGTTTTTT. This gives the protein CASSEAHGRTNEKLFF.

This chain uses TRBV3-1 with TRBJ1-6; no firm D call. The CDR3 covers 13 residues. V lost 4 bases and J lost 9, with 10 bases in between. In germline, CDR1 is LGHDT, CDR2 YNNKEL (reference sequence). The CDR3 spells CASSPGRSSPLHF. CDR3 DNA sequence: TGTGCCAGCAGCCCAGGACGGTCTTCACCCCTCCACTTT.

In this sample, this clonotype turned up a few times. The CDR3 reads CASSLRYRDPELFF. The DNA for the CDR3 is TGTGCCAGCAGCTTGCGATACCGGGACCCGGAGCTGTTTTTT. The V and J genes are TRBV7-2 and TRBJ2-2; D tentatively fits TRBD1 or TRBD2 (5 bases each). The CDR3 loop spans 14 amino acids. Germline-derived CDR1 and CDR2 are SGHTA and FQGNSA. Between the trimmed V and J ends, which lost 3 bases and 10 bases, there was a span of 15 bases. Complete variable domain (other parts from reference TRBV7-2 and TRBJ2-2): GAGVSQSPSNKVTEKGKDVELRCDPISGHTALYWYRQSLGQGLEFLIYFQGNSAPDKSGLPSDRFSAERTGGSVSTLTIQRTQQEDSAVYLCASSLRYRDPELFFGEGSRLTVL.

This clonotype was seen a handful of times. One end of the junction fails to match germline, which may point to a read error. V usage is TRBV2 and J usage is TRBJ2-2; TRBD1 matches 8 bases. Germline V gene sequence: CDR1 SNHLY, CDR2 FYNNEI. The CDR3 extends over 15 amino acids. The CDR3 loop is CASREDRGVAGELFF. CDR3 bases: TGTGCCAGCAGGGAAGACAGGGGAGTCGCCGGGGAGCTGTTTTTT.

The rearrangement links TRBV7-8 to TRBJ2-7, with D possibly called TRBD1 or TRBD2 (6 bases each). Deletions cut 5 bases from V and 1 base from J, with 18 bases between. The V gene's germline CDR1 is SGHVS and CDR2 FQNEAQ. The CDR3 covers 16 residues. The CDR3 protein is CASSTGADAPSYEQYF. DNA of the CDR3: TGTGCCAGCAGCACGGGGGCAGATGCCCCGTCCTACGAGCAGTACTTC. The full variable domain, completed using reference TRBV7-8 and TRBJ2-7, is GAGVSQSPRYKVAKRGQDVALRCDPISGHVSLFWYQQALGQGPEFLTYFQNEAQLDKSGLPSDRFFAERPEGSVSTLKIQRTQQEDSAVYLCASSTGADAPSYEQYFGPGTRLTVT.

This clonotype came up many times. V is TRBV6-5 and J is TRBJ1-5; tentatively, D is TRBD1 (6 bases). Germline V lookup: CDR1 MNHEY, CDR2 SVGAGI. V lost 6 bases to trimming and J lost 5 bases, with 17 bases between them. This CDR3 has 15 residues. The CDR3 region has the DNA TGTGCCAGCAGCCGTAGACAGGTTCCACATCAGCCCCAGCATTTT. This gives the protein CASSRRQVPHQPQHF.

This clonotype was detected only a few times. The CDR3 DNA is TGCGCCAGCAGCTTACTAGGGCTTTCCTACAATGAGCAGTTCTTC. Translating gives CASSLLGLSYNEQFF. The V call is TRBV5-1, the J call TRBJ2-1; D may be TRBD2 (5 bases). The CDR3 is 15 residues long. Germline V gives CDR1 SGHRS, CDR2 YFSETQ. Trimming pared 2 bases from V and 1 base from J, leaving 10 bases between.

This clonotype is judged medium-sized (0.01 to 0.1%). The chain recombines TRBV5-1 with TRBJ2-5, with D possibly being TRBD2 (6 bases). Looked up from germline, CDR1 is SGHRS and CDR2 is YFSETQ. The V gene lost 1 base and the J gene lost 4 bases, with 8 bases spanning the gap. CDR3 length: 13 residues. For the CDR3, the DNA is TGCGCCAGCAGCTTGAGGGGAGGAGAGACCCAGTACTTC. Its translation: CASSLRGGETQYF.

This clonotype showed up just a few times. The V gene is TRBV6-2 or TRBV6-3, the J gene TRBJ1-1; maybe TRBD1 (6 bases). This CDR3 is built from 13 residues. Germline-derived CDR1 and CDR2 are MNHEY and SVGEGT. Trimming stripped 6 bases from V and 7 bases from J, with 15 bases between. This CDR3 is CASSPRGGIEAFF. In DNA, the CDR3 is TGTGCCAGCAGCCCCCGAGGGGGGATTGAAGCTTTCTTT.

V is TRBV6-5 and J is TRBJ2-7; D possibly matches TRBD1 or TRBD2 (5 bases each). Germline CDR1 MNHEY, CDR2 SVGAGI. V was pared by 4 bases and J by 4 bases, with 14 bases between. The CDR3 loop spans 14 amino acids. The chain's CDR3 is CASSSGTALYEQYF. CDR3 coding DNA: TGTGCCAGCAGTTCCGGGACGGCGCTTTACGAGCAGTACTTC.

This clonotype was seen many times. The V and J genes are TRBV5-1 and TRBJ2-4; D is unresolved. Trimming removed 0 bases at V and 0 bases at J, with 4 bases between. The CDR3 loop spans 14 amino acids. Germline V gene lookup returns CDR1 SGHRS and CDR2 YFSETQ. CDR3 sequence (DNA): TGCGCCAGCAGCTTGGATCCAGCCAAAAACATTCAGTACTTC. The encoded protein is CASSLDPAKNIQYF. Full variable domain (outside the CDR3, taken from reference TRBV5-1 and TRBJ2-4): KAGVTQTPRYLIKTRGQQVTLSCSPISGHRSVSWYQQTPGQGLQFLFEYFSETQRNKGNFPGRFSGRQFSNSRSEMNVSTLELGDSALYLCASSLDPAKNIQYFGAGTRLSVL.

The chain recombines TRBV18 with TRBJ2-1; D perhaps matches TRBD1 (6 bases). The CDR3 spans 15 residues. Germline CDR1 reads KGHSH; CDR2 reads LQKENI. The V gene lost 6 bases and the J gene lost 6 bases, with 18 bases spanning the gap. CDR3 region: CASSRTGTSPNEQFF. CDR3 DNA sequence: TGTGCCAGCTCTCGAACCGGGACATCTCCCAATGAGCAGTTCTTC.